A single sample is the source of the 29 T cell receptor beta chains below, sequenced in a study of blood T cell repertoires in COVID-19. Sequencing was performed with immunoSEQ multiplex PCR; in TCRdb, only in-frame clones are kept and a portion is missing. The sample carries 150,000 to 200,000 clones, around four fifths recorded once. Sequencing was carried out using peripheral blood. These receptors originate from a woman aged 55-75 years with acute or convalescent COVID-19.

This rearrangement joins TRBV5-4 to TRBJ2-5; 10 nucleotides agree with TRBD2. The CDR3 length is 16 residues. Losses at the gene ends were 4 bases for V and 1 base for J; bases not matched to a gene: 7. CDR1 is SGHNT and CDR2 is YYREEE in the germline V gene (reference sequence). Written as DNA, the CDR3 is TGTGCCAGCAGCCTCCGTAGCGGGGGGTTCCAAGAGACCCAGTACTTC. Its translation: CASSLRSGGFQETQYF. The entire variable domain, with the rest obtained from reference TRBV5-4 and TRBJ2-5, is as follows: ETGVTQSPTHLIKTRGQQVTLRCSSQSGHNTVSWYQQALGQGPQFIFQYYREEENGRGNFPPRFSGLQFPNYSSELNVNALELDDSALYLCASSLRSGGFQETQYFGPGTRLLVL.

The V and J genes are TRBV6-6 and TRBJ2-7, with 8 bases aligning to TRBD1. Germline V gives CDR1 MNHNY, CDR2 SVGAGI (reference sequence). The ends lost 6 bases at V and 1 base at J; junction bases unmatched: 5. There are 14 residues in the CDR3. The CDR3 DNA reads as TGTGCCAGCAGCCGGACAGGGCGGTCCTACGAGCAGTACTTC. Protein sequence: CASSRTGRSYEQYF.

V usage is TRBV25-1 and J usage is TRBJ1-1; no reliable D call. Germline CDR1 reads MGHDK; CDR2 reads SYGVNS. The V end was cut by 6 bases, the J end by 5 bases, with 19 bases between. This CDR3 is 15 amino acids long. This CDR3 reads CASRPRTAGKTEAFF. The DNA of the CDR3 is TGTGCCAGCAGACCCAGGACTGCGGGAAAGACTGAAGCTTTCTTT.

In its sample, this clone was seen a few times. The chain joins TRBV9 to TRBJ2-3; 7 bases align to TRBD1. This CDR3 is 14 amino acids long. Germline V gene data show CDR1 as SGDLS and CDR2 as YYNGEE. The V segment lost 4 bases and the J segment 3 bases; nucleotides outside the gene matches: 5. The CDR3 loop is CASSPRQGTDTQYF. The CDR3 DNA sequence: TGTGCCAGCAGCCCCCGACAGGGAACAGATACGCAGTATTTT. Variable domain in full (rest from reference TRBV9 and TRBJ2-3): DSGVTQTPKHLITATGQRVTLRCSPRSGDLSVYWYQQSLDQGLQFLIQYYNGEERAKGNILERFSAQQFPDLHSELNLSSLELGDSALYFCASSPRQGTDTQYFGPGTRLTVL.

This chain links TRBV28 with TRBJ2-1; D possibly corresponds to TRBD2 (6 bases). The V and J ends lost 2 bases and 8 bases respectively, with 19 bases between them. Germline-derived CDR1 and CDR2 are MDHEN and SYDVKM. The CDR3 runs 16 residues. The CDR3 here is CASSLGVTRVSYEQFF. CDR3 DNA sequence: TGTGCCAGCAGTTTAGGGGTGACTAGGGTCAGTTATGAGCAGTTCTTC.

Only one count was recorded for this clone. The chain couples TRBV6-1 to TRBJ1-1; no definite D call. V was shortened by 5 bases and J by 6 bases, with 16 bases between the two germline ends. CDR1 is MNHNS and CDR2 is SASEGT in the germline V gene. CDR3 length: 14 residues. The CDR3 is CASSYGPAVAEAFF. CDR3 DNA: TGTGCCAGCAGTTATGGGCCGGCAGTTGCTGAAGCTTTCTTT.

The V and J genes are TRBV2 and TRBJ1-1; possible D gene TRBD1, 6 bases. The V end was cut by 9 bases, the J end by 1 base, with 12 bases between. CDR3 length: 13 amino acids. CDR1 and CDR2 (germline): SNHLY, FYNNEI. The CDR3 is CASEGHPNTEAFF. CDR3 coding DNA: TGTGCCAGTGAGGGACACCCGAACACTGAAGCTTTCTTT.

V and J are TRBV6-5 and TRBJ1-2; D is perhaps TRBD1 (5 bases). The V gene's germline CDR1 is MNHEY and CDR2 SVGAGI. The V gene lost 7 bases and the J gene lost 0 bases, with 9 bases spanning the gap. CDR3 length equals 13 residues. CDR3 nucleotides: TGTGCCAGCACCGACAGCTCTAACTATGGCTACACCTTC. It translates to CASTDSSNYGYTF.

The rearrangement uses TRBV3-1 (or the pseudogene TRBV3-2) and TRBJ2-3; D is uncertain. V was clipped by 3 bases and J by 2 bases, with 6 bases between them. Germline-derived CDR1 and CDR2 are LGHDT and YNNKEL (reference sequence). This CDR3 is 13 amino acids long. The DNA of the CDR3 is TGTGCCAGCAGCCACTCTAACACAGATACGCAGTATTTT. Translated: CASSHSNTDTQYF.

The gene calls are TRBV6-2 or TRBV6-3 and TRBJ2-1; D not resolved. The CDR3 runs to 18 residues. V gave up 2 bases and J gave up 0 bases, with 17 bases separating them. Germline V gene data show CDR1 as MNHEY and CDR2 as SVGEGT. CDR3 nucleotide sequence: TGTGCCAGCAGTTACCCCCCACAAATTGGGCCCTCCTACAATGAGCAGTTCTTC. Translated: CASSYPPQIGPSYNEQFF.

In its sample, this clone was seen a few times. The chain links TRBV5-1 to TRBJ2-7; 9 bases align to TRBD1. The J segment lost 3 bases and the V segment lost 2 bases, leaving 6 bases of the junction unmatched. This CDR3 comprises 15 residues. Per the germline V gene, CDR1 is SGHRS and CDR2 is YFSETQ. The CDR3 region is CASSFGTGGFYEQYF. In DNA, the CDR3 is TGCGCCAGCAGCTTCGGTACAGGGGGCTTCTACGAGCAGTACTTC.

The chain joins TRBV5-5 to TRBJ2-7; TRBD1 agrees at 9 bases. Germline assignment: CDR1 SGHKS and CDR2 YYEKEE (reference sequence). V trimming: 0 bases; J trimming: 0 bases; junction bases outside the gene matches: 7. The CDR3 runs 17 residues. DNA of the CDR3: TGTGCCAGCAGCTTGGGTCAGGGACAGGGTCCCTCCTACGAGCAGTACTTC. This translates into CASSLGQGQGPSYEQYF.

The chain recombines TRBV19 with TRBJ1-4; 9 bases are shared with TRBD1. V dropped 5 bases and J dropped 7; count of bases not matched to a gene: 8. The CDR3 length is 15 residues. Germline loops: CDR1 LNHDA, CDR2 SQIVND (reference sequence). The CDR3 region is CASSFTGGAGEKLFF. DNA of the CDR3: TGTGCCAGTAGTTTTACAGGGGGCGCGGGTGAAAAACTGTTTTTT.

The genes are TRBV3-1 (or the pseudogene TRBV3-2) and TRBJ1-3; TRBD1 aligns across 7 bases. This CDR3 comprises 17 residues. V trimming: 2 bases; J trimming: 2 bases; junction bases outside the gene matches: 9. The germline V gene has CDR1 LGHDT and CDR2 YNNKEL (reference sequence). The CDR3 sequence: CASSQRSTDRAGNTIYF. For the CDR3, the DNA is TGTGCCAGCAGCCAAAGATCGACCGACAGGGCTGGAAACACCATATATTTT.

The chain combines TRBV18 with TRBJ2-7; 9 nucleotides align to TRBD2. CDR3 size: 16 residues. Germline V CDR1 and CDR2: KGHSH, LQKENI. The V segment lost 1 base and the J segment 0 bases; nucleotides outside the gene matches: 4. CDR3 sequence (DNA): TGTGCCAGCTCACCACAAGGAGCGGGGGGCTCCTACGAGCAGTACTTC. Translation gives CASSPQGAGGSYEQYF.

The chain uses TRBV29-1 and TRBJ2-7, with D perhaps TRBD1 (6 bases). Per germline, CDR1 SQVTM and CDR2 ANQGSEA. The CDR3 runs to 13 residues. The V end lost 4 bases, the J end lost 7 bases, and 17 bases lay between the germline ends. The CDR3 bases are TGCAGCGTTGCAGGGGCGCCTGATAGGGAGCAGTACTTC. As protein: CSVAGAPDREQYF.

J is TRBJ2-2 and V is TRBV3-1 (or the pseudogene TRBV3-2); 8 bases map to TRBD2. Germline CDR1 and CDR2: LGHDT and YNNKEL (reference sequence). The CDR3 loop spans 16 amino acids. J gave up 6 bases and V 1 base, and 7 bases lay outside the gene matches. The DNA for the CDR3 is TGTGCCAGCAGCCAAGCGGGGCGGGGGGCCGCCGGGGAGCTGTTTTTT. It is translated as CASSQAGRGAAGELFF.

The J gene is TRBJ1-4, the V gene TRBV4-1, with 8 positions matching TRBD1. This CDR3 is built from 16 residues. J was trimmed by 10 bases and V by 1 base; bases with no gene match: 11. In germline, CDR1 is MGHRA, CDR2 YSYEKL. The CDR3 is CASSQGQGRGQAKLFF. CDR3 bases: TGCGCCAGCAGCCAAGGTCAGGGCAGGGGGCAGGCAAAACTGTTTTTT.

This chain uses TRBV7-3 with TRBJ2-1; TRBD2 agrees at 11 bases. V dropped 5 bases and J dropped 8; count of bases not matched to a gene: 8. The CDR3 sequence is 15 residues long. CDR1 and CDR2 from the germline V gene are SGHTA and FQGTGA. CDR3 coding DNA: TGTGCCAGCAGCCCTCGACTAGCGGGGACTCATGAGCAGTTCTTC. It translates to CASSPRLAGTHEQFF. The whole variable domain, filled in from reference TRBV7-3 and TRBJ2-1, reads GAGVSQTPSNKVTEKGKYVELRCDPISGHTALYWYRQSLGQGPEFLIYFQGTGAADDSGLPNDRFFAVRPEGSVSTLKIQRTERGDSAVYLCASSPRLAGTHEQFFGPGTRLTVL.

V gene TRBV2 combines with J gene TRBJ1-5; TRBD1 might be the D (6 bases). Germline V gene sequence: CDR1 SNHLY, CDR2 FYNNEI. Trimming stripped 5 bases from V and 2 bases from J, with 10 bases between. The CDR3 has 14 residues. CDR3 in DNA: TGTGCCAGCAGTTCACGGACAGGCAATCAGCCCCAGCATTTT. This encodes CASSSRTGNQPQHF.

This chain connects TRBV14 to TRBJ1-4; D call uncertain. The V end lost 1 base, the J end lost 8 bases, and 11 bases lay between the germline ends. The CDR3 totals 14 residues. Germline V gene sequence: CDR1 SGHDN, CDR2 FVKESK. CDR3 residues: CASSQVNIIEKLFF. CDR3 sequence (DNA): TGTGCCAGCAGCCAAGTAAACATAATCGAAAAACTGTTTTTT.

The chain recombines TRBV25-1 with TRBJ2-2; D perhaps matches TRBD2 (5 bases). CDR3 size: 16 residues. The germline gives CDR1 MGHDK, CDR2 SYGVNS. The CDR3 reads CANQVTAGGFTGELFF. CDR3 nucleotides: TGTGCGAACCAGGTAACCGCGGGCGGATTCACCGGGGAGCTGTTTTTT.

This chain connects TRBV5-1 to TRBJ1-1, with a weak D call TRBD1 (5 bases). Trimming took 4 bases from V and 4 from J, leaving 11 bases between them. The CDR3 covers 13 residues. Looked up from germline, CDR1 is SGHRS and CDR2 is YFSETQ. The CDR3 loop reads CASSQAGFTEAFF. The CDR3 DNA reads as TGCGCCAGCAGCCAAGCAGGGTTCACTGAAGCTTTCTTT.

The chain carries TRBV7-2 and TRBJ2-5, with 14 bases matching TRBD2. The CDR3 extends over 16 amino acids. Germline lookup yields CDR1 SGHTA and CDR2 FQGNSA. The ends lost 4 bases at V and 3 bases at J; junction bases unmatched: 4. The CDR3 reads CASSWRLAGGKETQYF. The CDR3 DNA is TGTGCCAGCAGCTGGAGACTAGCGGGGGGGAAAGAGACCCAGTACTTC. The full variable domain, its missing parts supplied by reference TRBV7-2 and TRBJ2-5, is GAGVSQSPSNKVTEKGKDVELRCDPISGHTALYWYRQSLGQGLEFLIYFQGNSAPDKSGLPSDRFSAERTGGSVSTLTIQRTQQEDSAVYLCASSWRLAGGKETQYFGPGTRLLVL.

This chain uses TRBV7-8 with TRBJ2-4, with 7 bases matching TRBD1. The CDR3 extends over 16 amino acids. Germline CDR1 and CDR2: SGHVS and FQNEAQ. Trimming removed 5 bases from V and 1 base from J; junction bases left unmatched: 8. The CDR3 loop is CASSERQGTAKNIQYF. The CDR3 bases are TGTGCCAGCAGCGAACGACAGGGTACGGCCAAAAACATTCAGTACTTC.

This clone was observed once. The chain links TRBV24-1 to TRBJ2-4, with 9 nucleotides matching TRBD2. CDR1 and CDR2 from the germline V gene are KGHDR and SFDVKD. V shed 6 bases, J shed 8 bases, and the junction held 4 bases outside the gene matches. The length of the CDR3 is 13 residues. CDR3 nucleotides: TGTGCCACCAGTCTAGCGGGGTCAGACATTCAGTACTTC. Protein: CATSLAGSDIQYF.

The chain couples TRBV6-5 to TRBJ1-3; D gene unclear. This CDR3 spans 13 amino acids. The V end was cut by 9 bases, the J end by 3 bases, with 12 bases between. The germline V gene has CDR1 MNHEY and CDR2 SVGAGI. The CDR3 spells CASQYRGGNTIYF. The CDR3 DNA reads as TGTGCCAGTCAGTACCGGGGTGGAAACACCATATATTTT.

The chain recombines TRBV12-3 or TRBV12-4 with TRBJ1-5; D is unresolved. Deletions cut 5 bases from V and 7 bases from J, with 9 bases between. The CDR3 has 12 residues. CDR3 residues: CASSNRAQPQHF. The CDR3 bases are TGTGCCAGCAGTAACAGAGCACAGCCCCAGCATTTT.

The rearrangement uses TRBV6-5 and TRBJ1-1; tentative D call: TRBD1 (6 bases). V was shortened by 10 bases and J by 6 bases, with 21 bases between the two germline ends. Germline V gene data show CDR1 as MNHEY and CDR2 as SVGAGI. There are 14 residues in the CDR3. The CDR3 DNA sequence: TGTGCCACACAACAACAGGGAGATGTCTCTGAAGCTTTCTTT. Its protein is CATQQQGDVSEAFF.